These T cell receptor beta chains were read from a single sample in a study of cytomegalovirus exposure and HLA in healthy donors. Measured with immunoSEQ multiplex PCR; TCRdb has only the in-frame clones, and not every one. Altogether 110,000 to 150,000 clones are present, almost 90% being singletons, with the ten largest covering just under 8%. The sample was PBMCs. The receptor set was obtained from a young woman in good health and CMV-seropositive. CDR3s include the opening cysteine and the closing phenylalanine or tryptophan. The D gene is left open where the match is weak. Expanded clones are given a class, and other clones once, few, many or no size at all.

D: TRBD1; J: TRBJ1-2; V: TRBV6-5; size: once; CDR3: CASSQNRGGYGYTF; DNA: TGTGCCAGCAGTCAAAACAGGGGCGGCTATGGCTACACCTTC
D: .; J: TRBJ2-5; V: TRBV11-2; size: once; CDR3: CASSLDPPGNEQETQYF; DNA: TGTGCCAGCAGCTTAGATCCTCCAGGGAACGAGCAAGAGACCCAGTACTTC
D: .; J: TRBJ2-4; V: TRBV10-1; size: once; CDR3: CASRSRTAIKNIQYF; DNA: TGCGCCAGCAGATCTCGGACAGCGATAAAAAACATTCAGTACTTC
D: TRBD1; J: TRBJ2-1; V: TRBV5-6; size: .; CDR3: CASSLRDRGRNEQFF; DNA: TGTGCCAGCAGCTTGCGTGACAGGGGTCGGAATGAGCAGTTCTTC
D: TRBD2; J: TRBJ2-2; V: TRBV7-8; size: .; CDR3: CASSLVAGGTGELFF; DNA: TGTGCCAGCAGCTTAGTCGCGGGGGGGACCGGGGAGCTGTTTTTT
D: TRBD1; J: TRBJ2-5; V: TRBV7-3; size: .; CDR3: CASSSTGGETQYF; DNA: TGTGCCAGCAGCTCGACAGGGGGAGAGACCCAGTACTTC
D: TRBD1; J: TRBJ2-7; V: TRBV5-6; size: .; CDR3: CASSSRDRGPQQYF; DNA: TGTGCCAGCAGCTCCCGGGACAGGGGGCCCCAGCAGTACTTC
D: TRBD1; J: TRBJ1-1; V: TRBV5-6; size: .; CDR3: CASSLGTGGDEAFF; DNA: TGTGCCAGCAGCTTGGGTACAGGGGGCGATGAAGCTTTCTTT
D: .; J: TRBJ2-7; V: TRBV7-6; size: .; CDR3: CASSSDGPLHEQYF; DNA: TGTGCCAGCAGCTCGGATGGGCCTCTTCACGAGCAGTACTTC
D: .; J: TRBJ1-6; V: TRBV5-6; size: .; CDR3: CASSPRQSSYNSPLHF; DNA: TGTGCCAGCAGCCCTCGACAGAGCTCCTATAATTCACCCCTCCACTTT
D: TRBD1; J: TRBJ2-5; V: TRBV11-1; size: once; CDR3: CASSLATGVAETQYF; DNA: TGTGCCAGCAGCTTAGCGACAGGGGTCGCAGAGACCCAGTACTTC
D: TRBD1; J: TRBJ1-4; V: TRBV5-1; size: .; CDR3: CASSSNTGTDEKLFF; DNA: TGCGCCAGCAGCTCGAACACCGGGACAGACGAAAAACTGTTTTTT
D: TRBD1; J: TRBJ2-1; V: TRBV2; size: .; CDR3: CASSDNDRGNYNEQFF; DNA: TGTGCCAGCAGTGATAACGACAGGGGGAACTACAATGAGCAGTTCTTC
D: TRBD2; J: TRBJ2-5; V: TRBV7-2; size: .; CDR3: CASSRTGGRGIGETQYF; DNA: TGTGCCAGCAGCCGGACGGGGGGGCGGGGCATCGGAGAGACCCAGTACTTC
D: .; J: TRBJ2-7; V: TRBV6-1; size: .; CDR3: CASSETGYYEQYF; DNA: TGTGCCAGCAGTGAGACAGGATATTACGAGCAGTACTTC
D: .; J: TRBJ2-7; V: TRBV20-1; size: .; CDR3: CSARGDEQYF; DNA: TGCAGTGCTAGGGGAGACGAGCAGTACTTC
D: .; J: TRBJ1-2; V: TRBV5-4; size: .; CDR3: CASSSGGGAVNYGYTF; DNA: TGTGCCAGCAGCTCGGGTGGGGGGGCAGTAAACTATGGCTACACCTTC
D: TRBD1; J: TRBJ1-1; V: TRBV30; size: .; CDR3: CAWSGSSYRGGINTEAFF; DNA: TGTGCCTGGAGTGGGTCCTCCTACAGGGGGGGGATAAACACTGAAGCTTTCTTT
D: TRBD1; J: TRBJ2-3; V: TRBV5-6; size: .; CDR3: CASSSVGQGLDTQYF; DNA: TGTGCCAGCAGCTCGGTGGGACAGGGGTTAGATACGCAGTATTTT
D: .; J: TRBJ2-1; V: TRBV27; size: .; CDR3: CASGSEQFF; DNA: TGTGCCAGCGGTAGTGAGCAGTTCTTC
D: .; J: TRBJ1-2; V: TRBV28; size: .; CDR3: CASSLGQYYGYTF; DNA: TGTGCCAGCAGTTTAGGCCAGTATTATGGCTACACCTTC
D: .; J: TRBJ2-7; V: TRBV27; size: .; CDR3: CASVSRDSYEQYF; DNA: TGTGCCAGCGTTTCCCGAGACAGCTACGAGCAGTACTTC
D: .; J: TRBJ1-5; V: TRBV15; size: many; CDR3: CATSFRRDSNQPQHF; DNA: TGTGCCACCAGTTTTCGACGGGATAGCAATCAGCCCCAGCATTTT
D: TRBD1; J: TRBJ2-3; V: TRBV5-1; size: .; CDR3: CASSLDDRVKRRADTQYF; DNA: TGCGCCAGCAGTCTTGACGACAGGGTAAAAAGACGGGCAGATACGCAGTATTTT
D: .; J: TRBJ1-2; V: TRBV5-6; size: .; CDR3: CASSSQVFTGPYNYGYTF; DNA: TGTGCCAGCAGCTCCCAGGTGTTTACAGGGCCCTATAACTATGGCTACACCTTC
D: .; J: TRBJ1-6; V: TRBV5-1; size: .; CDR3: CASSPGTTSPLHF; DNA: TGCGCCAGCAGCCCAGGGACTACCTCACCCCTCCACTTT
D: TRBD2; J: TRBJ2-3; V: TRBV19; size: .; CDR3: CASRGGGGSDTQYF; DNA: TGTGCCAGTAGAGGCGGGGGAGGGTCAGATACGCAGTATTTT
D: .; J: TRBJ1-5; V: TRBV7-9; size: .; CDR3: CASSLSRAGVNQPQHF; DNA: TGTGCCAGCAGCTTAAGTAGAGCGGGAGTGAATCAGCCCCAGCATTTT
D: TRBD2; J: TRBJ2-7; V: TRBV5-4; size: .; CDR3: CASSLAGGVHEQYF; DNA: TGTGCCAGCAGCCTAGCGGGGGGCGTGCACGAGCAGTACTTC
D: TRBD1; J: TRBJ1-3; V: TRBV4-3; size: .; CDR3: CASSQVNRGYGNTIYF; DNA: TGCGCCAGCAGCCAAGTTAACAGGGGTTACGGAAACACCATATATTTT
D: TRBD1; J: TRBJ1-4; V: TRBV11-2; size: .; CDR3: CASSHGQGNEKLFF; DNA: TGTGCCAGCAGCCACGGACAGGGTAATGAAAAACTGTTTTTT
D: .; J: TRBJ1-2; V: TRBV6-1; size: .; CDR3: CASSEGGGGYTF; DNA: TGTGCCAGCAGTGAAGGGGGAGGCGGCTACACCTTC
D: .; J: TRBJ1-2; V: TRBV7-2; size: once; CDR3: CASSRQGSSYGYTF; DNA: TGTGCCAGCAGCCGGCAGGGCTCCAGTTATGGCTACACCTTC